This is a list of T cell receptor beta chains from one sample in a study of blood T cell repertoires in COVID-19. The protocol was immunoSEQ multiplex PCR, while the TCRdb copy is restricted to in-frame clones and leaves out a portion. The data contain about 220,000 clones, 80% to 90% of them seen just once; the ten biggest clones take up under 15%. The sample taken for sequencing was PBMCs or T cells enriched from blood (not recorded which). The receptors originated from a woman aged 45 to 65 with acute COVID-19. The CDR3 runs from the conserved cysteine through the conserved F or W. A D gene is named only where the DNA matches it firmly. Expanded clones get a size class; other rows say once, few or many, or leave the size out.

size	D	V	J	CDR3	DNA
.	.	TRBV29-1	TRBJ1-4	CSVDQGGLEKLFF	TGCAGCGTTGATCAGGGTGGTCTGGAAAAACTGTTTTTT
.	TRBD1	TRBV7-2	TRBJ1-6	CASSPQGARSYNSPLHF	TGTGCCAGCAGCCCACAGGGGGCCCGCTCCTATAATTCACCCCTCCACTTT
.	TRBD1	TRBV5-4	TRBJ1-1	CASSRDRGMRVTEAFF	TGTGCCAGCAGCAGGGACAGGGGTATGAGGGTCACTGAAGCTTTCTTT
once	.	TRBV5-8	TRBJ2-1	CASSGNRGGEQFF	TGTGCCAGCAGCGGAAACAGGGGAGGTGAGCAGTTCTTC
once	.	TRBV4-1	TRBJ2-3	CASSPQRDTQYF	TGCGCCAGCAGCCCACAAAGAGATACGCAGTATTTT
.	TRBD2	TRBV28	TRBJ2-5	CASSYRGAGGETQYF	TGTGCCAGCAGTTATAGAGGGGCGGGGGGAGAGACCCAGTACTTC
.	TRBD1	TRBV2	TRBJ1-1	CASSERQGASKGAFF	TGTGCCAGCAGTGAGCGACAGGGGGCGTCTAAGGGAGCTTTCTTT
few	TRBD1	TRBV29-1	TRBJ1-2	CSVGTGLTYGYTF	TGCAGCGTTGGGACAGGACTAACCTATGGCTACACCTTC
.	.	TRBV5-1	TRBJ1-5	CASSLAGHSNQPQHF	TGCGCCAGCAGCTTGGCCGGACACAGCAATCAGCCCCAGCATTTT
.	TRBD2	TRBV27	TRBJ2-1	CASKGLAGGDEQFF	TGTGCCAGCAAGGGGCTAGCGGGAGGCGATGAGCAGTTCTTC
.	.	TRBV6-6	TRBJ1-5	CASISDSSNQPQHF	TGTGCCAGCATTTCCGACAGTAGCAATCAGCCCCAGCATTTT
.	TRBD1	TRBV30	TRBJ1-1	CARNSGTGRTEAFF	TGTGCCAGAAACTCCGGGACAGGTCGAACTGAAGCTTTCTTT
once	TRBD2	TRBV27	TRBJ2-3	CASSSLAGGIDTQYF	TGTGCCAGCAGTTCCCTAGCGGGAGGGATCGATACGCAGTATTTT
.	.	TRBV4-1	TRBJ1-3	CASSPRTQGNTIYF	TGCGCCAGCAGCCCCCGGACTCAAGGAAACACCATATATTTT
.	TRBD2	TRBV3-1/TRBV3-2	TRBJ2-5	CASSQAVGGGRLQETQYF	TGTGCCAGCAGCCAAGCCGTCGGGGGCGGGAGGCTACAAGAGACCCAGTACTTC
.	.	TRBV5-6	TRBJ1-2	CASSPPVDYGYTF	TGTGCCAGCAGCCCTCCAGTGGACTATGGCTACACCTTC
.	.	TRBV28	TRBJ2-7	CASSLSVSTSLSYEQYF	TGTGCCAGCAGTTTATCGGTTTCGACTAGTCTATCCTACGAGCAGTACTTC
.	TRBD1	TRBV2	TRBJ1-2	CASSGTGVAGYGYTF	TGTGCCAGCAGTGGGACAGGGGTAGCGGGCTATGGCTACACCTTC
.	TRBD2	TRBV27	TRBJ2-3	CASSRGRPPDTQYF	TGTGCCAGCAGCCGCGGGAGGCCCCCAGATACGCAGTATTTT
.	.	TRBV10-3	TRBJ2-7	CAISGGLLYEQYF	TGTGCCATCAGTGGAGGGCTACTCTACGAGCAGTACTTC
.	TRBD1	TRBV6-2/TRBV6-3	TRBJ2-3	CASSYFRDSSSDTQYF	TGTGCCAGCAGTTATTTCCGGGACAGTAGTTCAGATACGCAGTATTTT
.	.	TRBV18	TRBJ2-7	CASSPGGDYEQYF	TGTGCCAGCTCACCCGGGGGAGACTACGAGCAGTACTTC
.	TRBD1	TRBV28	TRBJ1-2	CASSLTGVNYGYTF	TGTGCCAGCAGTTTAACAGGGGTTAACTATGGCTACACCTTC
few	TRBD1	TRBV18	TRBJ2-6	CASSNIQGAFSGANVLTF	TGTGCCAGCTCGAACATCCAGGGGGCATTCTCTGGGGCCAACGTCCTGACTTTC
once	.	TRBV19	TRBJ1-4	CASSPRTVEKLFF	TGTGCCAGTAGTCCCCGGACAGTCGAAAAACTGTTTTTT
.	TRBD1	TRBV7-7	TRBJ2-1	CASSPPGRGYNEQFF	TGTGCCAGCAGCCCCCCAGGCAGGGGGTACAATGAGCAGTTCTTC
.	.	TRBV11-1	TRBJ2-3	CASSLRLDTDTQYF	TGTGCCAGCAGCTTAAGACTGGACACAGATACGCAGTATTTT
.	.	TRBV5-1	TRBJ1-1	CASSLERDTEAFF	TGCGCCAGCAGCTTGGAACGCGACACTGAAGCTTTCTTT
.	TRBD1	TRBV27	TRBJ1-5	CASSSFQGAGNQPQHF	TGTGCCAGCAGTTCCTTCCAGGGGGCCGGCAATCAGCCCCAGCATTTT
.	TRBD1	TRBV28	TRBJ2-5	CASSLSPEGAQWETQYF	TGTGCCAGCAGTTTATCCCCAGAGGGGGCGCAATGGGAGACCCAGTACTTC
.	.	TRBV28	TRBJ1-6	CASRRGSYNSPLHF	TGTGCCAGCCGTCGGGGGTCTTACAATTCACCCCTCCACTTT
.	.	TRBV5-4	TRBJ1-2	CASSLTGHLYGYTF	TGTGCCAGCAGCTTGACAGGCCATCTCTATGGCTACACCTTC
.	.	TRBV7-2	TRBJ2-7	CASSSRGGSSYEQYF	TGTGCCAGCAGCTCAAGGGGGGGAAGCTCCTACGAGCAGTACTTC
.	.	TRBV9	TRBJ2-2	CASSGRRAGQNTGELFF	TGTGCCAGCAGCGGACGTAGAGCGGGACAGAACACCGGGGAGCTGTTTTTT
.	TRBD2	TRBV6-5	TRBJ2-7	CASSYSVAGDSLKQYF	TGTGCCAGCAGTTACTCCGTAGCGGGAGACTCCTTGAAGCAGTACTTC
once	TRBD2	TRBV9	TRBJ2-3	CASTPGLAGPTTDTQYF	TGTGCCAGCACCCCGGGACTAGCGGGACCGACCACAGATACGCAGTATTTT
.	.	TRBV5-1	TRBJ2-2	CASSSTGDTGELFF	TGCGCCAGCAGCTCGACAGGAGACACCGGGGAGCTGTTTTTT